This entry features one TCR beta chain sequence. As yet, its antigen is unknown. Trimming pared 3 bases from V and 3 bases from J, leaving 11 bases between. The CDR3 loop spans 14 amino acids. Germline values: CDR1 KGHSH, CDR2 LQKENI. The data originate from a study of regulatory T cells in long-lasting Graves disease. Notes on the study in general: Persistent disease preferred TRBV28, TRBJ1-2 and TRBJ2-5.

Through Arm-PCR of CDR3 regions and iRepertoire HTBI primers, TCR beta libraries were built. Each CDR3 protein is one row after TCRdb ran MiXCR on the multiplex PCR reads. Among about 540,000 distinct CDR3 sequences listed, about 14% were seen once. The time point is: newly diagnosed GD, antithyroid drugs for less than 3 months. Making the TCR library involved RNA that had been extracted from PBMCs. Another study also made use of these data, one on T cells in Graves' hyperthyroidism and ophthalmopathy.

The rearrangement uses TRBV18 and TRBJ2-5; D unresolved. Sequenced here: peripheral blood mononuclear cells (PBMCs), sampled at new diagnosis, from a patient treated with antithyroid drugs. The TCR sequence derives from a man aged 30 to 39 with Graves disease. In DNA, the CDR3 is TGTGCCAGCTCACCGCCGGTCCTAAAAGAGACCCAGTACTTC. Its translation: CASSPPVLKETQYF.